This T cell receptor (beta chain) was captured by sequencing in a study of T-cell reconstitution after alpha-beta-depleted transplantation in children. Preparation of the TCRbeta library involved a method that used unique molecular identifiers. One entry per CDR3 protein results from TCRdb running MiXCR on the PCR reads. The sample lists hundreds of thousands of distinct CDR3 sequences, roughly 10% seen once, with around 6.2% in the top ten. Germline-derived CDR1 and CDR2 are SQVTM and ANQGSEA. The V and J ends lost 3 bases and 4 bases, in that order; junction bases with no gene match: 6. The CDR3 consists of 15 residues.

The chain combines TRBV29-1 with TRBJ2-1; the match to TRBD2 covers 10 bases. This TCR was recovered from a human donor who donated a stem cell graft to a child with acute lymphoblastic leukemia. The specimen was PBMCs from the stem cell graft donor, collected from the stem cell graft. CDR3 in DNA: TGCAGCGTTGAGTCTAGCGGGGGCCCGTACAATGAGCAGTTCTTC. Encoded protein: CSVESSGGPYNEQFF.